Listed here are 2 T cell receptor beta chains from one sample, sequenced in a study of blood T cell repertoires in COVID-19. Generated by immunoSEQ multiplex PCR, the TCRdb table keeps only in-frame clones and is missing some. The data show about 150,000 clones, 84% seen once. The specimen was peripheral blood. The receptor source for this set is a woman aged 45-60 years with acute or convalescent COVID-19.

The chain couples TRBV5-1 to TRBJ2-1; 14 bases are a match to TRBD2. J gave up 9 bases and V 4 bases, and 6 bases lay outside the gene matches. This CDR3 has 15 amino acids. The germline V gene encodes CDR1 SGHRS and CDR2 YFSETQ. In nucleotides, the CDR3 is TGCGCCAGCAGCGCCTGGGGACTAGCGGGAGCTGAGCAGTTCTTC. Its translation is CASSAWGLAGAEQFF.

This clone came up once. The chain joins TRBV6-2 or TRBV6-3 to TRBJ2-2; D unclear. The V and J ends lost 2 bases and 4 bases respectively, with 11 bases between them. The CDR3 is 15 amino acids. Germline CDR1 is MNHEY and CDR2 is SVGEGT. The DNA of the CDR3 is TGTGCCAGCAGTTACCTGGGCCTAACCACCGGGGAGCTGTTTTTT. It specifies CASSYLGLTTGELFF.